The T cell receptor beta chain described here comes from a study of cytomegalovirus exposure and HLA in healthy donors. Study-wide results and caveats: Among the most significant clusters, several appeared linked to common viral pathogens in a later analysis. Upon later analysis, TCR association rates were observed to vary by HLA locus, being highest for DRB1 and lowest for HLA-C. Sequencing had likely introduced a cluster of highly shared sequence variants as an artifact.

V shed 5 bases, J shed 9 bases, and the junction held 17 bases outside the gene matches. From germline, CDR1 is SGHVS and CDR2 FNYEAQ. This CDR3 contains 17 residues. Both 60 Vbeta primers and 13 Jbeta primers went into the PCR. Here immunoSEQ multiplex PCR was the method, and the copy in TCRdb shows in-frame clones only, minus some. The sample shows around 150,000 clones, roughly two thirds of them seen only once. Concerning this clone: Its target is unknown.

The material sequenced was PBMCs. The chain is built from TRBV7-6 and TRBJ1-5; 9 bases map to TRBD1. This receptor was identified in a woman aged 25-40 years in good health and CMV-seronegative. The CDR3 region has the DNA TGTGCCAGCAGCCCCCTTGGGGCGGGACAGGGCGATCCGCCCCAGCATTTT. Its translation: CASSPLGAGQGDPPQHF.